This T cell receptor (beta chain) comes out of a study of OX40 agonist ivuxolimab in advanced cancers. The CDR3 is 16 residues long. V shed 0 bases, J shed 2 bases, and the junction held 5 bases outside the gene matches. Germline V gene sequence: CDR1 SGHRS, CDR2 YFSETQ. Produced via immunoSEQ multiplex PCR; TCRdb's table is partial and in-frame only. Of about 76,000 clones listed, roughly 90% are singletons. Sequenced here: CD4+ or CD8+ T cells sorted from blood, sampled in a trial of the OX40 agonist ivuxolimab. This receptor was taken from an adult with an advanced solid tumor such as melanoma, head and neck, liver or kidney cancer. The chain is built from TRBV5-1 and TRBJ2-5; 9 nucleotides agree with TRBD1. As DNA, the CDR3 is TGCGCCAGCAGCTTGGCGTCAGGACAGGGGCAAGAGACCCAGTACTTC. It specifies CASSLASGQGQETQYF.